This record looks at one T cell receptor beta chain sequence and its context. This specimen belongs to a study of blood T cell repertoires in COVID-19. As for the study in general: Researchers got acute and convalescent COVID-19 samples from the United States, Italy and Spain.

Under the authors' procedure: Estimated nucleated cell counts came from reference gene primer amplification. Libraries were prepared by immunoSEQ multiplex PCR; TCRdb keeps only in-frame clonotypes and omits some of them. Clonal size and the V and J genes are those of that table, whereas D and trimming came from the DNA. The data contain under 150,000 clones, more than 80% of them singletons. There are 14 residues in the CDR3. Looked up from germline, CDR1 is SGHAT and CDR2 is FQNNGV. Deletions cut 2 bases from V and 0 bases from J, with 5 bases between. This chain connects TRBV11-2 to TRBJ1-3; D is ambiguous. This receptor was taken from a woman in her sixties with COVID-19, enrolled during active disease. The sample comprised peripheral blood. The CDR3: CASSLQISGNTIYF. In DNA, the CDR3 is TGTGCCAGCAGCTTACAGATCTCTGGAAACACCATATATTTT.